These T cell receptor beta chains were read from a single sample in a study of regulatory T cells in long-lasting Graves disease. Each CDR3 protein is one row after TCRdb ran MiXCR on the multiplex PCR reads. Among approximately 400,000 distinct CDR3 sequences, about 15% were seen once, and the ten largest hold about 8.3%. The sample was also reused in another study, on T cells in Graves' hyperthyroidism and ophthalmopathy.

Sequenced here: peripheral blood mononuclear cells (PBMCs), sampled at new diagnosis, from a patient treated with antithyroid drugs. These receptors were obtained from a middle-aged woman with Graves disease. Both conserved end residues are part of each CDR3.

v_call,j_call,cdr3_aa
TRBV7-2,TRBJ2-2,CASSLQGRGTGELFF
TRBV18,TRBJ2-7,CASSPPLGSSYEQYF
TRBV5-1,TRBJ2-3,CASSPPTGGTDTQYF
TRBV25-1,TRBJ2-2,CASSEFYLLGQANTGELFF
TRBV19,TRBJ1-1,CASSIGTESEAFF
TRBV28,TRBJ2-1,CASNGRSSYNEQFF
TRBV27,TRBJ1-5,CASSPRAVGQPQHF
TRBV28,TRBJ1-1,CASTHGGGNTEAFF
TRBV10-2,TRBJ2-1,CASRTPPGRAGDEQFF
TRBV27,TRBJ1-1,CASSLSGRGPPYWPAFF
TRBV6-2/TRBV6-3,TRBJ2-1,CASSPQRDAVYEQFF
TRBV4-3,TRBJ2-7,CASSQLAGNSYEQYF
TRBV28,TRBJ2-5,CASSRDSRTQYF
TRBV28,TRBJ2-5,CASSLYGVGPSGTETQYF
TRBV10-3,TRBJ1-5,CAIWGVNQPQHF
TRBV5-5,TRBJ2-5,CASSPGTPPETQYF
TRBV20-1,TRBJ1-5,CSASDGGRDNQPQHF
TRBV2,TRBJ2-3,CASSDPQTTSGNSDTQYF
TRBV19,TRBJ2-1,CASSTELAGYNEQFF
TRBV12-3/TRBV12-4,TRBJ2-5,CASSFGTGQETQYF
TRBV20-1,TRBJ2-1,CSARDEDGRVGEQFF
TRBV28,TRBJ1-1,CASSPPSTGRPEAFF
TRBV5-1,TRBJ2-7,CASSYRDTGTYEQYF
TRBV12-3/TRBV12-4,TRBJ2-3,CAGSLRQGTDTQYF
TRBV28,TRBJ2-7,CASSIAGGSYEQYF
TRBV28,TRBJ2-4,CASSPRQGNIQYF
TRBV19,TRBJ2-7,CASSVDGVRYEQYF
TRBV4-1,TRBJ1-3,CASSTGGKTGNTIYF
TRBV9,TRBJ2-7,CASSAGQGARSVQYF
TRBV28,TRBJ2-7,CASRTRGPRSSYEQYF
TRBV2,TRBJ2-2,CASSPQGKETGELFF
TRBV29-1,TRBJ2-2,CSVAGGTYTGELFF
TRBV5-4,TRBJ1-3,CASRSGRDQDTIYF
TRBV7-2,TRBJ2-3,CASSKGRGTDTQYF
TRBV28,TRBJ1-2,CASSSPTGSGGYTF
TRBV2,TRBJ1-5,CASRVEVNQPQHF
TRBV2,TRBJ2-1,CASSGLESSYNEQFF
TRBV28,TRBJ1-5,CASRSRGSSNQPQHF
TRBV28,TRBJ2-4,CASSLPSQLTKNIQYF
TRBV7-9,TRBJ2-1,CASSFAAGARNEQFF
TRBV6-2/TRBV6-3,TRBJ2-1,CASSNPARNYNEQFF
TRBV12-3/TRBV12-4,TRBJ1-1,CASSDYRVRGNTEAFF
TRBV3-1,TRBJ2-7,CASSQDDRAEQYF
TRBV2,TRBJ2-2,CASSEQYTGELFF
TRBV28,TRBJ2-5,CASSLWGTGQETQYF
TRBV11-1,TRBJ2-5,CASSLVAGGPWETQYF
TRBV30,TRBJ2-7,CAWSQALGGGSYEQYF
TRBV20-1,TRBJ2-1,CSARDPRGLAGGRGNEQFF
TRBV27,TRBJ2-2,CASSFYAARELFF
TRBV19,TRBJ2-4,CASSNGQGIQNIQYF
TRBV5-1,TRBJ1-3,CARPPVTGVEGNTIYF
TRBV19,TRBJ2-5,CASSIGGLAGGSFQETQYF
TRBV11-3,TRBJ2-5,CASSLESGSEETQYF
TRBV10-3,TRBJ2-1,CAISDRTGSHEQFF
TRBV12-3/TRBV12-4,TRBJ2-7,CASSPTVYEQYF
TRBV2,TRBJ1-6,CASSAQGASPLHF
TRBV4-1,TRBJ2-7,CASSQDGAVGYEQYF
TRBV11-2,TRBJ2-3,CASSRGPTTAGDTQYF
TRBV28,TRBJ2-3,CASSSPHAGGTDTQYF
TRBV5-1,TRBJ2-1,CASSRSGASVPYDNEQFF